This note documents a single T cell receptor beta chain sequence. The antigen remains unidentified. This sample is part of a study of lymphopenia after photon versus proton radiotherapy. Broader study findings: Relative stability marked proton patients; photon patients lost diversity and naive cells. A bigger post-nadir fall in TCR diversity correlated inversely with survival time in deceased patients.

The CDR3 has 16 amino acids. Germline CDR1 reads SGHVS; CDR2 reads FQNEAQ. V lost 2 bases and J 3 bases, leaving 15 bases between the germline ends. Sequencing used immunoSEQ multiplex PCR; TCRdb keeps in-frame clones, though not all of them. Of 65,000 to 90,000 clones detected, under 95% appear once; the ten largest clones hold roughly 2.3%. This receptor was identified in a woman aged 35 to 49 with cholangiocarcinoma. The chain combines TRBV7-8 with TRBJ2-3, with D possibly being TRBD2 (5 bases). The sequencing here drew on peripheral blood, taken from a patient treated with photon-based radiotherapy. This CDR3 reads CASSLSLGRGTDTQYF. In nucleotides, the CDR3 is TGTGCCAGCAGCTTATCCCTAGGACGGGGAACAGATACGCAGTATTTT.